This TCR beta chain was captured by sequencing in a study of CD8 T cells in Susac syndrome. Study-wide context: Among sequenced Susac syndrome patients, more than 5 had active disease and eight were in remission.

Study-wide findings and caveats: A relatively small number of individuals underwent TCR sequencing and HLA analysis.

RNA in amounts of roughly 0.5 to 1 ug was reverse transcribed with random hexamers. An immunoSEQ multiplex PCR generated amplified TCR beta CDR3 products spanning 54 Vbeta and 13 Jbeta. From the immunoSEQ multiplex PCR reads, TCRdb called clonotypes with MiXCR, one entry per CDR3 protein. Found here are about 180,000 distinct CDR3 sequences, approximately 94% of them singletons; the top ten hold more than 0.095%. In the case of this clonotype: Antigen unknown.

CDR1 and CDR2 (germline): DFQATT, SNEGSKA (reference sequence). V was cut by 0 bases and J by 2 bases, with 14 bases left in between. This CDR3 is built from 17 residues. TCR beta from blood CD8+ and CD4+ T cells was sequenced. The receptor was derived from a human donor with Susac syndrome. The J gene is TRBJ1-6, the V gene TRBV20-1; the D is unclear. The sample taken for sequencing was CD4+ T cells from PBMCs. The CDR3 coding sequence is TGCAGTGCTAGAGATCAGGCGAGGACCACCTATAATTCACCCCTCCACTTT. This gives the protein CSARDQARTTYNSPLHF.